These 25 T cell receptor beta chains share one sample of origin, sequenced in a study of blood T cell repertoires in COVID-19. Profiling relied on immunoSEQ multiplex PCR, and the TCRdb table lists in-frame clones only, not all of them. The data hold 150,000 to 200,000 clones, with over 90% observed a single time. The specimen sequenced was peripheral blood. The receptor source for this set is a woman between 55 and 75 years old with COVID-19, enrolled during active disease.

The V call is TRBV6-5, the J call TRBJ1-4; 11 bases are a match to TRBD1. Germline assignment: CDR1 MNHEY and CDR2 SVGAGI. CDR3 length: 15 residues. V was pared by 4 bases and J by 7 bases, with 5 bases of the junction left unmatched. DNA of the CDR3: TGTGCCAGCAGTTTCAGGACAGGGGGCAGTGAAAAACTGTTTTTT. Amino acids: CASSFRTGGSEKLFF.

The chain recombines TRBV6-5 with TRBJ1-2; perhaps TRBD1 as D (6 bases). This CDR3 is built from 13 residues. The V gene lost 5 bases and the J gene lost 4 bases, with 11 bases spanning the gap. Germline CDR1 MNHEY, CDR2 SVGAGI. CDR3 in amino acids: CASSNDRSYGYTF. CDR3 coding DNA: TGTGCCAGCAGTAATGACAGGTCCTATGGCTACACCTTC.

V is TRBV10-3 and J is TRBJ1-4; 7 nucleotides align to TRBD1. V gave up 0 bases and J gave up 5 bases; unmatched junction bases: 3. CDR1 ENHRY and CDR2 SYGVKD come from the germline V gene. The CDR3 totals 15 residues. CDR3 nucleotide sequence: TGTGCCATCAGTGAGTCGGGGACAGAAAATGAAAAACTGTTTTTT. It encodes CAISESGTENEKLFF.

V usage is TRBV7-2 and J usage is TRBJ1-1; tentatively, D is TRBD1 (5 bases). CDR3 length: 13 amino acids. Germline lookup yields CDR1 SGHTA and CDR2 FQGNSA. V was pared by 1 base and J by 7 bases, with 10 bases between. The CDR3 loop reads CASSLGQLLEAFF. The DNA for the CDR3 is TGTGCCAGCAGCTTAGGACAGTTGCTTGAAGCTTTCTTT.

This sequence joins TRBV4-1 and TRBJ2-1; possibly TRBD2 for D (5 bases). The CDR3 runs 16 residues. CDR1 is MGHRA, CDR2 YSYEKL, per germline. V was clipped by 3 bases and J by 3 bases, with 15 bases between them. The CDR3 spells CASSHLGKTLYNEQFF. The CDR3, as DNA: TGCGCCAGCAGCCACCTCGGGAAGACCCTCTACAATGAGCAGTTCTTC.

This sequence joins TRBV7-2 and TRBJ1-5; D gene uncertain. Trimming shortened V by 5 bases and J by 2 bases, and 16 bases separated the two germline ends. There are 16 residues in the CDR3. Germline V gives CDR1 SGHTA, CDR2 FQGNSA. CDR3 DNA: TGTGCCAGCAGCCCCCCTGGATCCGGGGGCAATCAGCCCCAGCATTTT. Translating gives CASSPPGSGGNQPQHF.

The V call is TRBV28, the J call TRBJ1-2; possible D gene TRBD1, 6 bases. CDR3 length: 14 amino acids. The ends were cut back, 7 bases at V and 8 bases at J, with 20 bases in the middle. Germline lookup yields CDR1 MDHEN and CDR2 SYDVKM. This CDR3 reads CASMAQGLLGGYTF. In DNA form, the CDR3 reads TGTGCCAGCATGGCGCAGGGGCTCCTGGGGGGCTACACCTTC.

This chain connects TRBV11-3 to TRBJ2-2; possibly TRBD1 for D (5 bases). V was pared by 1 base and J by 7 bases, with 13 bases between. The length of the CDR3 is 15 residues. Germline V gene data show CDR1 as SGHNT and CDR2 as YENEEA. Written as DNA, the CDR3 is TGTGCCAGCAGCTTAGGACGCAGGGTCATCGGGGAGCTGTTTTTT. It is translated as CASSLGRRVIGELFF.

The rearrangement links TRBV4-3 to TRBJ1-5; D is undetermined. This CDR3 is built from 17 residues. The V end was cut by 0 bases, the J end by 0 bases, with 12 bases between. Germline CDR1 is LGHNA and CDR2 is YSLEER. The DNA of the CDR3 is TGCGCCAGCAGCCAAGAGGCCGGGGTCAATAGCAATCAGCCCCAGCATTTT. It codes for CASSQEAGVNSNQPQHF.

The V and J genes are TRBV6-5 and TRBJ1-5, with D perhaps TRBD1 (5 bases). Germline V gene data show CDR1 as MNHEY and CDR2 as SVGAGI. This CDR3 spans 14 amino acids. The V end lost 5 bases, the J end lost 4 bases, and 12 bases lay between the germline ends. CDR3 coding DNA: TGTGCCAGCAGTCGTTCCGGGGGAAATCAGCCCCAGCATTTT. Translated, it gives CASSRSGGNQPQHF.

The chain is built from TRBV7-2 and TRBJ1-4; 9 nucleotides align to TRBD1. V shed 2 bases, J shed 4 bases, and the junction held 2 bases outside the gene matches. Germline values: CDR1 SGHTA, CDR2 FQGNSA. The CDR3 has 15 residues. The CDR3 loop reads CASSLPTGGNEKLFF. The CDR3 nucleotides are TGTGCCAGCAGCTTACCGACAGGGGGTAATGAAAAACTGTTTTTT.

This clone was seen once. V usage is TRBV4-1 and J usage is TRBJ1-4; D remains ambiguous. CDR1 and CDR2 (germline): MGHRA, YSYEKL. The CDR3 spans 14 residues. V was clipped by 2 bases and J by 8 bases, with 12 bases between them. The chain's CDR3 is CASSQNVGSEKLFF. The CDR3 nucleotides are TGCGCCAGCAGCCAAAACGTGGGGAGCGAAAAACTGTTTTTT.

V gene TRBV18 combines with J gene TRBJ2-7; TRBD1 aligns across 9 bases. J lost 4 bases, V lost 2 bases, and 9 bases had no gene match. CDR1 is KGHSH, CDR2 LQKENI, per germline. The CDR3 contains 16 residues. This CDR3 reads CASSPYGQGKSYEQYF. Here the CDR3 DNA reads TGTGCCAGCTCACCATACGGACAGGGGAAATCATACGAGCAGTACTTC.

V usage is TRBV29-1 and J usage is TRBJ2-3, with D possibly TRBD1 on 5 matching bases. CDR3 size: 12 residues. CDR1 is SQVTM, CDR2 ANQGSEA, per germline. The germline V and J ends were trimmed by 4 bases and 5 bases, with 10 bases remaining between them. In DNA, the CDR3 is TGCAGCGTTGGGACAAGGGGAGATACGCAGTATTTT. Translation: CSVGTRGDTQYF.

This sequence joins TRBV14 and TRBJ2-1; 14 bases line up with TRBD2. Germline trimming cut 1 base from V and 9 bases from J; bases unmatched to any gene: 2. The CDR3 totals 15 residues. Germline values: CDR1 SGHDN, CDR2 FVKESK. The DNA for the CDR3 is TGTGCCAGCAGCCAAGGGGGACTAGCGGGGGTTGAGCAGTTCTTC. Its translation is CASSQGGLAGVEQFF.

With respect to this clone: One end of the junction fails to match germline, which may point to a read error. This sequence joins TRBV7-3 and TRBJ2-3, with 12 bases fitting TRBD2. This CDR3 is built from 18 residues. The germline CDR1 and CDR2 sequences are SGHTA and FQGTGA. CDR3 sequence: CASSLTSGGWTVTDTQYF. CDR3 bases: TGTGCCAGCAGCCTAACTAGCGGGGGGTGGACTGTCACAGATACGCAGTATTTT.

This chain connects TRBV4-1 to TRBJ2-2; TRBD2 agrees at 14 bases. The V segment lost 4 bases and the J segment 2 bases; nucleotides outside the gene matches: 6. Germline values: CDR1 MGHRA, CDR2 YSYEKL. The CDR3 runs to 18 residues. The CDR3 sequence is CASSPLGLAGDNTGELFF. CDR3 bases: TGCGCCAGCAGCCCCCTGGGACTAGCGGGGGACAACACCGGGGAGCTGTTTTTT.

The genes are TRBV19 and TRBJ2-1; TRBD2 matches 10 bases. Germline V gene data show CDR1 as LNHDA and CDR2 as SQIVND (reference sequence). V trimming: 3 bases; J trimming: 4 bases; junction bases outside the gene matches: 6. This CDR3 has 16 residues. This CDR3 is CASSISSGGPYNEQFF. The DNA for the CDR3 is TGTGCCAGTAGTATCTCTAGCGGGGGCCCGTACAATGAGCAGTTCTTC.

J is TRBJ1-4 and V is TRBV20-1; 7 bases align to TRBD1. With 3 bases clipped from V and 0 bases from J, the junction kept 7 bases outside the gene matches. CDR1 is DFQATT, CDR2 SNEGSKA, per germline (reference sequence). The CDR3 covers 16 residues. CDR3 nucleotide sequence: TGCAGTGCTAGTCCGGGACAGTCGGCAACTAATGAAAAACTGTTTTTT. Amino acid sequence: CSASPGQSATNEKLFF.

The chain has TRBV4-1 and TRBJ1-5, with TRBD1 identical over 7 bases. V shed 2 bases and J 2 bases; nucleotides not matched to a gene: 3. Per germline, CDR1 MGHRA and CDR2 YSYEKL. The CDR3 length is 15 residues. CDR3 region: CASSQFTGGNQPQHF. CDR3 bases: TGCGCCAGCAGCCAATTCACAGGGGGCAATCAGCCCCAGCATTTT.

The V gene is TRBV30, the J gene TRBJ1-2, with D possibly TRBD1 on 6 matching bases. Germline V CDR1 and CDR2: GTSNPN, SVGIG (reference sequence). V lost 3 bases and J 8 bases, leaving 13 bases between the germline ends. The CDR3 is 12 residues long. The CDR3 nucleotides read TGTGCCTGGAGGGGGGCGCGTACCGGCTACACCTTC. Translated: CAWRGARTGYTF.

V is TRBV11-3 and J is TRBJ1-2; 8 bases match TRBD1. Germline values: CDR1 SGHNT, CDR2 YENEEA. V was clipped by 5 bases and J by 6 bases; unmatched bases: 2. CDR3 size: 12 residues. CDR3 DNA: TGTGCCAGCAGCGCGACAGGGGATGGCTACACCTTC. Translated, it gives CASSATGDGYTF.

This CDR3 reads CASSEGGVEQFF. Written as DNA, the CDR3 is TGTGCCAGCAGTGAAGGGGGGGTTGAGCAGTTCTTC. This sequence joins TRBV2 and TRBJ2-1; the D gene is possibly TRBD2 (6 bases). CDR3 size: 12 residues. The V end was cut by 1 base, the J end by 9 bases, with 7 bases between. Germline CDR1 reads SNHLY; CDR2 reads FYNNEI.

The V and J genes are TRBV4-1 and TRBJ2-3; D is possibly TRBD2 (6 bases). The CDR3 sequence is 17 residues long. Germline-derived CDR1 and CDR2 are MGHRA and YSYEKL. V was shortened by 0 bases and J by 0 bases, with 13 bases between the two germline ends. CDR3 region: CASSQDSRGSSTDTQYF. CDR3 DNA: TGCGCCAGCAGCCAAGATTCTCGGGGGTCTAGCACAGATACGCAGTATTTT.

The V and J genes are TRBV18 and TRBJ1-2, with D unresolved. CDR3 length: 14 residues. Germline V gives CDR1 KGHSH, CDR2 LQKENI. V lost 2 bases, J lost 6 bases, and 13 bases lay in between. The CDR3 nucleotides read TGTGCCAGCTCACCAAGTAGGAATCGGGATGGCTACACCTTC. This codes for CASSPSRNRDGYTF.